These T cell receptor beta chains were read from a single sample in a study of blood T cell repertoires in COVID-19. Produced via immunoSEQ multiplex PCR; TCRdb's table is partial and in-frame only. The repertoire includes over 250,000 clones, over 70% of them detected once, and 9.5% to 13% sits in the top ten. The material sequenced was peripheral blood. Receptors originate from a woman aged 70-85 years with COVID-19, enrolled during active disease. CDR3s include the opening cysteine and the closing phenylalanine or tryptophan. Clone size is shown for a subset of rows, as once, few, many or a class of expanded clone.

clone_size,v_call,j_call,cdr3_aa
NA,TRBV5-6,TRBJ2-3,CASSRQGTDTQYF
NA,TRBV2,TRBJ2-1,CASSGTSGSTYNEQFF
NA,TRBV7-8,TRBJ2-1,CASSLRASGVSYNEQFF
NA,TRBV14,TRBJ2-1,CASSQGLSPGEQFF
once,TRBV21-1,TRBJ2-1,CASSKDTSGIYNEQFF
NA,TRBV28,TRBJ1-4,CASSSFRREGEKLFF
NA,TRBV28,TRBJ2-3,CASSSNGGFVDTQYF
NA,TRBV13,TRBJ1-4,CASSTSGTGATNEKLFF
NA,TRBV6-4,TRBJ2-1,CASTRLAGGNEQFF
NA,TRBV30,TRBJ2-3,CAWGPGQGASDTQYF
NA,TRBV5-4,TRBJ2-7,CASSSPREVRYEQYF
NA,TRBV6-2/TRBV6-3,TRBJ1-2,CASSFGQPYGYTF
few,TRBV28,TRBJ1-1,CASSFLSGNTEAFF
NA,TRBV4-1,TRBJ1-4,CASSQDTGLVATNEKLFF
NA,TRBV11-3,TRBJ1-1,CASSLVGGTEAFF